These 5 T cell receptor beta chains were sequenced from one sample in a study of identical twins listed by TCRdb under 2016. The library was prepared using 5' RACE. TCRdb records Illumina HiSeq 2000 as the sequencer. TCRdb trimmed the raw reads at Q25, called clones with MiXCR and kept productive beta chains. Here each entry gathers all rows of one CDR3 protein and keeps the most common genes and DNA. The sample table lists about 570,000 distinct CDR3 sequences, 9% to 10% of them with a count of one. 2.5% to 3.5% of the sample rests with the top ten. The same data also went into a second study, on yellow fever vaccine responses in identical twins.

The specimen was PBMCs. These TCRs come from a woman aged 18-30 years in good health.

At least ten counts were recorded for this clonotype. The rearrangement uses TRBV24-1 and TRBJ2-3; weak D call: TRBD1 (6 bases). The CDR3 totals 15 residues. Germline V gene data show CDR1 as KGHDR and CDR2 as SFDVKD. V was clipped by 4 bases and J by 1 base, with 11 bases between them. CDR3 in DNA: TGTGCCACCAGTGACTTGACAGGCCGCACAGATACGCAGTATTTT. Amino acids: CATSDLTGRTDTQYF.

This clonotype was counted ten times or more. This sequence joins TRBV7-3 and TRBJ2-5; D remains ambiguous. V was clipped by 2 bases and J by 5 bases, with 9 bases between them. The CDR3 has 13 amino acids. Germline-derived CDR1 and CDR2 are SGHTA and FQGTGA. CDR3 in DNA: TGTGCCAGCAGCTTAGGAACCGCGGAGACCCAGTACTTC. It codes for CASSLGTAETQYF.

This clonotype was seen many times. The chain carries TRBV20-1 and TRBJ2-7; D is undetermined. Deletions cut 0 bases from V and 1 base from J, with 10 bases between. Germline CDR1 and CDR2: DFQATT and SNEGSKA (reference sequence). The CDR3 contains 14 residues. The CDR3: CSARDRRGSYEQYF. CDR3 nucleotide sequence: TGCAGTGCTAGAGACCGACGAGGTTCCTACGAGCAGTACTTC.

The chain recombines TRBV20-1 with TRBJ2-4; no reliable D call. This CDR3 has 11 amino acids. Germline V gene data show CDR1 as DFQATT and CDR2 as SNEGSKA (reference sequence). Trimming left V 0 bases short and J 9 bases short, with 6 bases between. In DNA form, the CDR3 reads TGCAGTGCTAGAGATTTGGGCATTCAGTACTTC. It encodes CSARDLGIQYF.

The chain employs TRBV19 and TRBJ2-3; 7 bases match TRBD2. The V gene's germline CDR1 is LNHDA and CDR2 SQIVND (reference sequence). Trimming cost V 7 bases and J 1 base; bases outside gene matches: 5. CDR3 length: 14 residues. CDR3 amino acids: CASMGAGGTDTQYF. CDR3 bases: TGTGCCAGTATGGGCGCGGGGGGCACAGATACGCAGTATTTT. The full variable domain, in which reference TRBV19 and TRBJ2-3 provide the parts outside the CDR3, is DGGITQSPKYLFRKEGQNVTLSCEQNLNHDAMYWYRQDPGQGLRLIYYSQIVNDFQKGDIAEGYSVSREKKESFPLTVTSAQKNPTAFYLCASMGAGGTDTQYFGPGTRLTVL.